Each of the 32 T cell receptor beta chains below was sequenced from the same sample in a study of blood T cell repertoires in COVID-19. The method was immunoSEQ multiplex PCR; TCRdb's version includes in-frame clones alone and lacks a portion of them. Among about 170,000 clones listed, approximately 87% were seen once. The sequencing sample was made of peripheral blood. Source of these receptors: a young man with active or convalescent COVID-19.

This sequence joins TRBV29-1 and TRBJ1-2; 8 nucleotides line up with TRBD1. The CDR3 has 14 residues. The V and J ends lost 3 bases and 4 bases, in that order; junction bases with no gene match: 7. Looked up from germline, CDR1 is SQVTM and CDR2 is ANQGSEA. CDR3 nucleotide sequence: TGCAGCGTTGACCGGGACAGGAGTGGCTATGGCTACACCTTC. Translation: CSVDRDRSGYGYTF.

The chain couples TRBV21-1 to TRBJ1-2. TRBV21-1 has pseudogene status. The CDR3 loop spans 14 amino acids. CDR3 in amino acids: CASSRPGETDGYTF. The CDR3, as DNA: TGTGCCAGCAGCAGACCCGGGGAGACGGACGGCTACACCTTC.

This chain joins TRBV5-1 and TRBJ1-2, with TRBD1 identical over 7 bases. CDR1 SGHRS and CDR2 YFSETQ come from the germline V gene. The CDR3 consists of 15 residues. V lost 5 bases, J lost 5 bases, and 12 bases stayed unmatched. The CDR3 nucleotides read TGCGCCAGCAGTTATGGACAGGAGGGGTGGTATGGCTACACCTTC. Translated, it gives CASSYGQEGWYGYTF.

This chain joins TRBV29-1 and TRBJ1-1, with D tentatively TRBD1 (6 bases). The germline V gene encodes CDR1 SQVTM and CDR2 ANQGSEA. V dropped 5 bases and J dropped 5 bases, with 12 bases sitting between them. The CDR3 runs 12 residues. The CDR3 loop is CSVQGQFTEAFF. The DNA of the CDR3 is TGCAGCGTTCAGGGGCAATTTACTGAAGCTTTCTTT.

CDR3 sequence reads: CASSIDLPTRLNTEAFF. As DNA, the CDR3 is TGTGCCAGTAGTATAGATCTCCCCACAAGACTAAACACTGAAGCTTTCTTT. The J gene is TRBJ1-1, the V gene TRBV19; D not resolved. Looked up from germline, CDR1 is LNHDA and CDR2 is SQIVND (reference sequence). The CDR3 is 17 residues long. V gave up 0 bases and J gave up 2 bases, with 16 bases separating them.

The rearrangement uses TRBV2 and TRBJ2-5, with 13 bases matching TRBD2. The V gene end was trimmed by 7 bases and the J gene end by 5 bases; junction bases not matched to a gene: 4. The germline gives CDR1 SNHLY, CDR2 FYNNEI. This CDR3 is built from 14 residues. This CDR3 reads CASTTSGREETQYF. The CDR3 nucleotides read TGTGCCAGCACCACTAGCGGGAGGGAGGAGACCCAGTACTTC.

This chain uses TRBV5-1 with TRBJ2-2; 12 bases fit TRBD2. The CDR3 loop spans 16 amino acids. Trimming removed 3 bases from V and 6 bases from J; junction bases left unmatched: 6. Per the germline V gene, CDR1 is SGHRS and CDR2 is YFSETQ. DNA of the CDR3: TGCGCCAGCAGCTCGGCACGACTAGCGGGGGCCGGGGAGCTGTTTTTT. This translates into CASSSARLAGAGELFF.

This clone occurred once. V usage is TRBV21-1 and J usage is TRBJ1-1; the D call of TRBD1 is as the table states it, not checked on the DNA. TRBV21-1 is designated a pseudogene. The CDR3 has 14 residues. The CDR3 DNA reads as TGTGCCAGCAGCCGTCCGGACAGGGGCACTGAAGCTTTCTTT. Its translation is CASSRPDRGTEAFF.

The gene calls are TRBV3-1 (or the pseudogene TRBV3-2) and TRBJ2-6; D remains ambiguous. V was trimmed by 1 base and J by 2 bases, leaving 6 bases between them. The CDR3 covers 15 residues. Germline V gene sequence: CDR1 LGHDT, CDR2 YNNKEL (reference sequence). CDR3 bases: TGTGCCAGCAGCCAAGTTCAAACTGGGGCCAACGTCCTGACTTTC. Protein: CASSQVQTGANVLTF.

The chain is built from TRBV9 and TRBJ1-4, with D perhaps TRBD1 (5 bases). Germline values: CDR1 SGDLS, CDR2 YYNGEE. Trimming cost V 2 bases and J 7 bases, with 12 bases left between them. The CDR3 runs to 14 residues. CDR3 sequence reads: CASSVDSNSEKLFF. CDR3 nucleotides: TGTGCCAGCAGCGTCGACAGTAATAGTGAAAAACTGTTTTTT.

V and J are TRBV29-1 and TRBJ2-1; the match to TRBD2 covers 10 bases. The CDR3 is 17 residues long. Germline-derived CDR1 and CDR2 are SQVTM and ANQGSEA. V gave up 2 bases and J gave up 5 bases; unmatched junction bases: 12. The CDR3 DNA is TGCAGCGTTGAAAACTGGTCCAGCGGGGGGGAGAACAATGAGCAGTTCTTC. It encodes CSVENWSSGGENNEQFF.

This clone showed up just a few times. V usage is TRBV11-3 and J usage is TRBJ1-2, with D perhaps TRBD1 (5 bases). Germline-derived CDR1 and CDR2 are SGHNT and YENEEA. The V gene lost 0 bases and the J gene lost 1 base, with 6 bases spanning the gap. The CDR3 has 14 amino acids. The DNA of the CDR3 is TGTGCCAGCAGCTTAGATCAGGGTAACTATGGCTACACCTTC. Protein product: CASSLDQGNYGYTF.

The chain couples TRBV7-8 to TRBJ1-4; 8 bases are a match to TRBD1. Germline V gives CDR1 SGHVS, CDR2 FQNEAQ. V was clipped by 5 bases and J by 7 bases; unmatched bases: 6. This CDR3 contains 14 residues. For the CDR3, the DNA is TGTGCCAGCAGCGGCGGACAGGGCAGTGAAAAACTGTTTTTT. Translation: CASSGGQGSEKLFF.

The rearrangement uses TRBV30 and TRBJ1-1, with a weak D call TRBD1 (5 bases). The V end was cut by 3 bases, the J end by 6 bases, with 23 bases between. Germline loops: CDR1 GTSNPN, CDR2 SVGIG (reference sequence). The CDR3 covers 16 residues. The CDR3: CAWSRMGLRGGPEAFF. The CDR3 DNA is TGTGCCTGGAGCCGTATGGGTTTAAGGGGTGGCCCTGAAGCTTTCTTT.

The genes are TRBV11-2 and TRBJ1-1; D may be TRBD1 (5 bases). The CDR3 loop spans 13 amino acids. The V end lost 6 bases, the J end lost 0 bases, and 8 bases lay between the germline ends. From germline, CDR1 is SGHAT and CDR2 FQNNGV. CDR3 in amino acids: CASRLQVNTEAFF. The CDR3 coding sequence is TGTGCCAGCAGACTACAGGTGAACACTGAAGCTTTCTTT.

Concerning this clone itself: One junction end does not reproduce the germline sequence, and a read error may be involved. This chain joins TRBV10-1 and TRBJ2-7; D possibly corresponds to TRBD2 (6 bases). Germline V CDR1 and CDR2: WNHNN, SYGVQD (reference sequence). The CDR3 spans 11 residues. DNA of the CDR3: TGCGCCAGCAGTGAGTATCTAGCGAGCCCCTTC. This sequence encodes CASSEYLASPF.

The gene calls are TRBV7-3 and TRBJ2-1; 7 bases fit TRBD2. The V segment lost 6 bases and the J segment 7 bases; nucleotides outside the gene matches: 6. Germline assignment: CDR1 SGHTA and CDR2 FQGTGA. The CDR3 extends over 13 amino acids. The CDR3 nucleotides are TGTGCCAGCAGGCAGGGAGGGGAGAATGAGCAGTTCTTC. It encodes CASRQGGENEQFF.

CDR3 amino acids: CASGLATTGADTDTQYF. CDR3 coding DNA: TGTGCTAGTGGTTTGGCCACGACAGGGGCCGACACAGATACGCAGTATTTT. The V gene is TRBV12-5, the J gene TRBJ2-3, with 8 bases fitting TRBD1. The junction had 8 bases not matched to a gene; V was cut back by 1 base and J by 2 bases. CDR1 is LGHNT and CDR2 is FRNRAP in the germline V gene. This CDR3 is 17 amino acids long.

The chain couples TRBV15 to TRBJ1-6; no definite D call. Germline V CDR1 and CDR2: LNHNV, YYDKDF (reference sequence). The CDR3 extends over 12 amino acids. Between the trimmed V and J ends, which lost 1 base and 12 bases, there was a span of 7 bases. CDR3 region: CATSRGRVPLHF. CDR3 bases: TGTGCCACCAGCAGAGGTAGAGTACCCCTCCACTTT.

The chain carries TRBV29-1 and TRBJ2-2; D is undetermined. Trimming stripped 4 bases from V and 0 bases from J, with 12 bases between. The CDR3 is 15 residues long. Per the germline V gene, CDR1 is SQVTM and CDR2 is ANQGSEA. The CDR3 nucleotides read TGCAGCGTTGTAGCCCAACACGCGAACACCGGGGAGCTGTTTTTT. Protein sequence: CSVVAQHANTGELFF.

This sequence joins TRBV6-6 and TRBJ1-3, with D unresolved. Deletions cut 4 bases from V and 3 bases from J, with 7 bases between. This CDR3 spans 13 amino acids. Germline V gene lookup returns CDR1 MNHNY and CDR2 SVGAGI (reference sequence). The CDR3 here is CASSFLLGNTIYF. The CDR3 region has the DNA TGTGCCAGCAGTTTTCTTCTTGGAAACACCATATATTTT.

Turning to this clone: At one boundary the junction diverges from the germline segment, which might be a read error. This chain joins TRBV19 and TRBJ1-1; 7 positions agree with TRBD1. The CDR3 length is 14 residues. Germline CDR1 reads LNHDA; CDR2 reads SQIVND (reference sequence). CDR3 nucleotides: TGTGCCAGTACTATACGACAGGGTTCCACTGAAGCTTTCTTT. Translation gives CASTIRQGSTEAFF.

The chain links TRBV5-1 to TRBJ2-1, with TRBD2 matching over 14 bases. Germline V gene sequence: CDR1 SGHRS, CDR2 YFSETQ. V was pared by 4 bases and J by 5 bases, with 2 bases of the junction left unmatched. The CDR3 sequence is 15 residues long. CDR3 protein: CASSTGLAGDNEQFF. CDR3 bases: TGCGCCAGCAGCACGGGACTAGCGGGGGACAATGAGCAGTTCTTC.

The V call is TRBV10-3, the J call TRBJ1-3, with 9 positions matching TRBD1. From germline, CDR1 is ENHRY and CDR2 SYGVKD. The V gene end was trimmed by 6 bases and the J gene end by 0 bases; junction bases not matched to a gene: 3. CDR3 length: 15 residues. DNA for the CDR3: TGTGCCATCAGGGGGACAGGGAGCTCTGGAAACACCATATATTTT. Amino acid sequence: CAIRGTGSSGNTIYF.

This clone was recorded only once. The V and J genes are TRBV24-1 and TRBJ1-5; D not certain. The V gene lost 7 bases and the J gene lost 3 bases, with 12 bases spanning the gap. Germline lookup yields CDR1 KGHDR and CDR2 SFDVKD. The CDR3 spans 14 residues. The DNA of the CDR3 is TGTGCCACCAGCTCCAGTCTTTTCAATCAGCCCCAGCATTTT. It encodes CATSSSLFNQPQHF.

CDR3: CASSLVQEQYF. CDR3 DNA sequence: TGTGCCAGCAGCTTAGTTCAAGAGCAGTACTTC. J is TRBJ2-7 and V is TRBV7-8; D gene uncertain. This CDR3 is 11 amino acids long. Germline-derived CDR1 and CDR2 are SGHVS and FQNEAQ. Trimming cost V 1 base and J 7 bases, with 5 bases left between them.

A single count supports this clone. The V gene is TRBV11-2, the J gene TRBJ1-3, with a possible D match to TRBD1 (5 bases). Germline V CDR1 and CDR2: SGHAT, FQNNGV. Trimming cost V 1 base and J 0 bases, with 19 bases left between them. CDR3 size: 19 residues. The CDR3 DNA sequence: TGTGCCAGCAGCTTAGGTAGCTGGTGGGGCGAACACTCTGGAAACACCATATATTTT. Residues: CASSLGSWWGEHSGNTIYF.

The CDR3: CSVAPDRVRETQYF. DNA of the CDR3: TGCAGCGTTGCCCCCGACAGGGTTAGGGAGACCCAGTACTTC. The J gene is TRBJ2-5, the V gene TRBV29-1; 7 nucleotides agree with TRBD1. CDR3 length: 14 amino acids. CDR1 SQVTM and CDR2 ANQGSEA come from the germline V gene. The V and J ends lost 4 bases and 5 bases, in that order; junction bases with no gene match: 10.

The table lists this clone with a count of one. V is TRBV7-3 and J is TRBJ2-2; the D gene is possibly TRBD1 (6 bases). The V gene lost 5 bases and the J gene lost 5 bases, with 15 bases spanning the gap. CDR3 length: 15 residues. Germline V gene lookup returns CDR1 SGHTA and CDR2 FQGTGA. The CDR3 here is CASSPTPQGTGELFF. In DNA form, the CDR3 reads TGTGCCAGCAGCCCGACTCCCCAGGGGACCGGGGAGCTGTTTTTT.

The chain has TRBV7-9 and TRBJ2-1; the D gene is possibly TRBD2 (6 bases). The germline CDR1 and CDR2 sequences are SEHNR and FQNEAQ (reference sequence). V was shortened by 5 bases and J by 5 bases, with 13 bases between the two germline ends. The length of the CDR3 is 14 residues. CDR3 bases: TGTGCCAGCAGCGTCGGGAGTGTCGACAATGAGCAGTTCTTC. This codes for CASSVGSVDNEQFF.

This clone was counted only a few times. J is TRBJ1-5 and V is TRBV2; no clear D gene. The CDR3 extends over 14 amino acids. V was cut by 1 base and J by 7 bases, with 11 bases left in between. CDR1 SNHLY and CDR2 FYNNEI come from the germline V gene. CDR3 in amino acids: CASSEGRSGQPQHF. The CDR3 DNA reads TGTGCCAGCAGTGAAGGACGGAGCGGGCAGCCCCAGCATTTT.

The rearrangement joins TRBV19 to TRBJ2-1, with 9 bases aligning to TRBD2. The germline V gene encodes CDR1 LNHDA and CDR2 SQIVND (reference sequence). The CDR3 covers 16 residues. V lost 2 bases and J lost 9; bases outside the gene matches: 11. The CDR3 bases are TGTGCCAGTAGTATACCCCAGGGACTAGCAGGGATTGAGCAGTTCTTC. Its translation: CASSIPQGLAGIEQFF.